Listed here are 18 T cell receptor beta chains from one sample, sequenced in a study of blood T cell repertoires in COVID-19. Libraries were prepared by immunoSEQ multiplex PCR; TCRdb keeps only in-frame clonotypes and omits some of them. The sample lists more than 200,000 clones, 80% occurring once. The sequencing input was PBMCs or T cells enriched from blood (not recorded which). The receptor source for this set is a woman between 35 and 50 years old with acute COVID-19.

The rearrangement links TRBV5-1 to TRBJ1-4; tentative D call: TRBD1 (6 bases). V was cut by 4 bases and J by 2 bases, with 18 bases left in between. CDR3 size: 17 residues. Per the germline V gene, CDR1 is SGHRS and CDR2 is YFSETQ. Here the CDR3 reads CASSRLQGIGTNEKLFF. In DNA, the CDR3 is TGCGCCAGCAGCAGATTACAGGGAATCGGGACTAATGAAAAACTGTTTTTT.

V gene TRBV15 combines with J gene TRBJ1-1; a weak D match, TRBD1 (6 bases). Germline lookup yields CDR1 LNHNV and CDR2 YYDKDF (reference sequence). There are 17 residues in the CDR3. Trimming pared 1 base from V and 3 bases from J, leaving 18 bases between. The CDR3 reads CATSRVVGRGSYTEAFF. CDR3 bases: TGTGCCACCAGCAGAGTTGTTGGCAGGGGCTCGTACACTGAAGCTTTCTTT.

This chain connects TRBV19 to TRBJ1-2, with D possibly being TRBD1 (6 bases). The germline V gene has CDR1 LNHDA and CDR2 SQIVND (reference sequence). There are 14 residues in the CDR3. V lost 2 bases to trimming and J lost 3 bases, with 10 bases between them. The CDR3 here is CASSIRGADYGYTF. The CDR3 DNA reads TGTGCCAGTAGTATACGGGGGGCCGACTATGGCTACACCTTC.

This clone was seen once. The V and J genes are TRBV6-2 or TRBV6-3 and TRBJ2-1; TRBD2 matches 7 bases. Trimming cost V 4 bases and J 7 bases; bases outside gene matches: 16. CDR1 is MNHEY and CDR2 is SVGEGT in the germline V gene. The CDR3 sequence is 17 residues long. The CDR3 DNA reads TGTGCCAGCAGTTCCCTGAGATCCAGCGGGACGAGGAATGAGCAGTTCTTC. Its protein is CASSSLRSSGTRNEQFF.

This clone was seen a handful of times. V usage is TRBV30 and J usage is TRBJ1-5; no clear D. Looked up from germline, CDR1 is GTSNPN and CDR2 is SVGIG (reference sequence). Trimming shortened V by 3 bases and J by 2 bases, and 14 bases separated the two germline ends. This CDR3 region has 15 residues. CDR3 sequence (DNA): TGTGCCTGGAGCGGAGGGTTTGGTGGCAATCAGCCCCAGCATTTT. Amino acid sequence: CAWSGGFGGNQPQHF.

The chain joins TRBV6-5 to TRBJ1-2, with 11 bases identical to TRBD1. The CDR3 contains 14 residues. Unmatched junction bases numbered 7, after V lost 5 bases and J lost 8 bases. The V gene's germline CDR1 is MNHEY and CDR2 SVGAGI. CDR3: CASSNGQGAGGYTF. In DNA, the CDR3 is TGTGCCAGCAGTAACGGACAGGGGGCGGGAGGCTACACCTTC.

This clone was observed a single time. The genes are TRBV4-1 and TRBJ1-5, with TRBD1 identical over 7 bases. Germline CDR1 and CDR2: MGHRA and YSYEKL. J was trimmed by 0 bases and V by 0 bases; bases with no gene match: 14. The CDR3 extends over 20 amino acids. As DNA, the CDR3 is TGCGCCAGCAGCCAAGAGGGAACCGGGACAGTGCGTAGTAGCAATCAGCCCCAGCATTTT. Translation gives CASSQEGTGTVRSSNQPQHF.

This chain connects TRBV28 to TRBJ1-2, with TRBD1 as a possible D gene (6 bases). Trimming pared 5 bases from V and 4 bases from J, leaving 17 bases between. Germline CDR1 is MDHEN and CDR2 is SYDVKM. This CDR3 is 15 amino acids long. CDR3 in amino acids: CASSLSRDKGYGYTF. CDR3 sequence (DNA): TGTGCCAGCAGTCTCTCCCGGGACAAAGGCTATGGCTACACCTTC.

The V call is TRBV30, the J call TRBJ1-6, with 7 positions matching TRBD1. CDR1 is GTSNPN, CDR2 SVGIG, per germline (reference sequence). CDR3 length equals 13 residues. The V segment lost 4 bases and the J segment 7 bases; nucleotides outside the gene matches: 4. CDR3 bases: TGTGCCTGGACCACAGGGGTCAATTCACCCCTCCACTTT. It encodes CAWTTGVNSPLHF.

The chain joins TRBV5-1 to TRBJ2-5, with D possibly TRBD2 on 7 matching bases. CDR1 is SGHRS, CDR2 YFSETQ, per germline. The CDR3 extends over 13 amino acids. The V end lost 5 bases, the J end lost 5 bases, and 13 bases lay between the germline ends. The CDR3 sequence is CASSLGGGETQYF. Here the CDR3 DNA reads TGCGCCAGCAGTCTGGGAGGGGGGGAGACCCAGTACTTC. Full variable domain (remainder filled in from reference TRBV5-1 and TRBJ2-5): KAGVTQTPRYLIKTRGQQVTLSCSPISGHRSVSWYQQTPGQGLQFLFEYFSETQRNKGNFPGRFSGRQFSNSRSEMNVSTLELGDSALYLCASSLGGGETQYFGPGTRLLVL.

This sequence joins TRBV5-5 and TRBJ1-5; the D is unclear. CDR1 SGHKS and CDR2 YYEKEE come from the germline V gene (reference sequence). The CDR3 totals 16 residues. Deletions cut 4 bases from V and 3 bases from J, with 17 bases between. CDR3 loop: CASSPESPLDNQPQHF. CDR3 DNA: TGTGCCAGCAGCCCGGAAAGCCCGCTAGACAATCAGCCCCAGCATTTT. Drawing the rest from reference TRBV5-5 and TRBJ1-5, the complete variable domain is DAGVTQSPTHLIKTRGQQVTLRCSPISGHKSVSWYQQVLGQGPQFIFQYYEKEERGRGNFPDRFSARQFPNYSSELNVNALLLGDSALYLCASSPESPLDNQPQHFGDGTRLSIL.

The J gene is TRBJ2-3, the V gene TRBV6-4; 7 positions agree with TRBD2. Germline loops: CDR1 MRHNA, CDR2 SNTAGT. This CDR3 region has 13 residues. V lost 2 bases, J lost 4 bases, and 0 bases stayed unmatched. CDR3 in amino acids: CASSDAGADTQYF. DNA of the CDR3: TGTGCCAGCAGTGACGCGGGAGCAGATACGCAGTATTTT.

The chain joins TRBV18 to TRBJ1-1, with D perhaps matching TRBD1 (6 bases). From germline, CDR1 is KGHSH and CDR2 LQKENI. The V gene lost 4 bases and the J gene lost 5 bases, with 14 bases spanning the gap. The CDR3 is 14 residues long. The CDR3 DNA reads TGTGCCAGCTCACGGGGGGGCGAATTAACTGAAGCTTTCTTT. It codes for CASSRGGELTEAFF.

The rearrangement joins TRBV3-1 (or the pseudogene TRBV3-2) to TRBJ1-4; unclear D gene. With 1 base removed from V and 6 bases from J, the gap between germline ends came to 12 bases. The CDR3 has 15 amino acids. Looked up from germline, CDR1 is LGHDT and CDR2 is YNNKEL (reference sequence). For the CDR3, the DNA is TGTGCCAGCAGCCAAGGGAGACGGCTCGATGAAAAACTGTTTTTT. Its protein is CASSQGRRLDEKLFF.

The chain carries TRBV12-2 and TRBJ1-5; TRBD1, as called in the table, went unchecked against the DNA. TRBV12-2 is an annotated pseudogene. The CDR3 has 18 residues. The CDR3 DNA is TGTGCAAGTCGCTTAGATGTAGGGGGGACAGGGCTCGATCAGCCCCAGCATTTT. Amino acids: CASRLDVGGTGLDQPQHF.

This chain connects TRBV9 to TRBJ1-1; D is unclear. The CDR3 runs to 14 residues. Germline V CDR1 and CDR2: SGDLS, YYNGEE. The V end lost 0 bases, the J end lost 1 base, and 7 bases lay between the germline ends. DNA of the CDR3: TGTGCCAGCAGCGTAGGGAGGAGGAACACTGAAGCTTTCTTT. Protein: CASSVGRRNTEAFF.

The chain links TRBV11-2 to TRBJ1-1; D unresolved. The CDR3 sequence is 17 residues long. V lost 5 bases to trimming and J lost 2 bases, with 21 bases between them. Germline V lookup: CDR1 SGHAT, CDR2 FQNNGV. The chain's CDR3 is CASSLRTAGGGNTEAFF. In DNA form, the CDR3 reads TGTGCCAGCAGCCTGAGGACGGCGGGCGGAGGTAACACTGAAGCTTTCTTT.

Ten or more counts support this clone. Written as DNA, the CDR3 is TGTGCCAGCAGCCAAGATCGGACTAGCGGGTACAATGAGCAGTTCTTC. As protein: CASSQDRTSGYNEQFF. J is TRBJ2-1 and V is TRBV3-1 (or the pseudogene TRBV3-2), with 11 bases aligning to TRBD2. Losses at the gene ends were 0 bases for V and 4 bases for J; bases not matched to a gene: 2. Germline V gene sequence: CDR1 LGHDT, CDR2 YNNKEL (reference sequence). This CDR3 spans 16 amino acids.